The rows below give T cell receptor beta chains drawn from one sample of a study of T cell responses to AZD1222 COVID-19 vaccine. Sequenced by immunoSEQ multiplex PCR; TCRdb stores in-frame clones only, minus some. The sample has 90,000 to 120,000 clones, around 89% seen once. The sample consisted of peripheral blood, taken on day 0 of AZD1222 vaccination. The receptors originated from an adult in good health. Both conserved end residues are trimmed from each CDR3.

V gene	J gene	CDR3 protein
TRBV5-6	TRBJ1-1	ASSIRPGQGEEEAF
TRBV12-3/TRBV12-4	TRBJ2-7	ASSPLPSYEQY
TRBV7-9	TRBJ2-7	ASSFYPVDEQY
TRBV7-3	TRBJ2-7	ASSPRLAGKAEQY
TRBV19	TRBJ2-2	ASRTGAGELF
TRBV9	TRBJ1-4	ASSANRGDEKLF
TRBV7-9	TRBJ1-1	ASSQSGEAF
TRBV19	TRBJ1-1	ASSIARTEAF
TRBV6-4	TRBJ2-2	ASGDNTGELF
TRBV19	TRBJ1-5	ASKVVHSNQPQH
TRBV19	TRBJ2-7	ASTPGARGPYEQY
TRBV9	TRBJ2-3	ASSVGKGWTDTQY
TRBV10-1	TRBJ2-7	ASSRSEEGENEQY
TRBV18	TRBJ1-3	ASSPGGLGNTIY
TRBV4-1	TRBJ2-1	ASSQGMARGYYNEQF